This T cell receptor beta chain is drawn from a study of T cells in Graves' hyperthyroidism and ophthalmopathy. Researchers took RNA transcripts and amplified the TCR beta CDR3 regions from them. An initial round of RT-PCR targeting the TCR CDR3 relied on the HTBI primer set. Each CDR3 protein is one row after TCRdb ran MiXCR on the multiplex PCR reads. Of around 300,000 distinct CDR3 sequences in the sample, approximately 15% were seen once. CDR1 MNHEY and CDR2 SVGEGT come from the germline V gene. V dropped 2 bases and J dropped 6; count of bases not matched to a gene: 14. The CDR3 contains 18 residues.

The chain links TRBV6-2 or TRBV6-3 to TRBJ2-1; 9 bases map to TRBD2. Material: blood. The receptor was isolated from a woman aged 25 to 39 with Graves' hyperthyroidism. The CDR3 sequence: CASSYTRVAGVYSNEQFF. In nucleotides, the CDR3 is TGTGCCAGCAGTTACACGAGGGTAGCGGGAGTGTATAGCAATGAGCAGTTCTTC.